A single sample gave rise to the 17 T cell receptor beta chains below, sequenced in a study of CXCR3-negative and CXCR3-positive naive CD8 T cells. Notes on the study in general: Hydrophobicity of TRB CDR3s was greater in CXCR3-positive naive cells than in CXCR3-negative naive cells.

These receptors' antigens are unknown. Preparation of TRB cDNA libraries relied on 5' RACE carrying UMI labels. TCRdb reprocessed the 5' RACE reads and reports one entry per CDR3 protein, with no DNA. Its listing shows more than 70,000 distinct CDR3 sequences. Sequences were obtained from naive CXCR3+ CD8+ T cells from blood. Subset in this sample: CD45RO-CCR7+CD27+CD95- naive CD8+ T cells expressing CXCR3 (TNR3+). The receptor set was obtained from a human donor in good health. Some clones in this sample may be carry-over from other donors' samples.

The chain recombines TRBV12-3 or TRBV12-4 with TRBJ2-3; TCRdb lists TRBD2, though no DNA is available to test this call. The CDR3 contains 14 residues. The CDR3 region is CASSLPRGGNTQYF.

The CDR3 region is CASSDEVRSWELFF. The chain is built from TRBV2 and TRBJ2-2. The CDR3 runs to 14 residues. Germline V gene lookup returns CDR1 SNHLY and CDR2 FYNNEI. Combining the CDR3 with reference TRBV2 and TRBJ2-2 gives the whole variable domain EPEVTQTPSHQVTQMGQEVILRCVPISNHLYFYWYRQILGQKVEFLVSFYNNEISEKSEIFDDQFSVERPDGSNFTLKIRSTKLEDSAMYFCASSDEVRSWELFFGEGSRLTVL.

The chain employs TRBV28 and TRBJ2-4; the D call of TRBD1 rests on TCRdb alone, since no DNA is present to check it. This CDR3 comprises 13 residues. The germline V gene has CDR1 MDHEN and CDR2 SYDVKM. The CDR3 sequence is CASSFSAGDIQYF.

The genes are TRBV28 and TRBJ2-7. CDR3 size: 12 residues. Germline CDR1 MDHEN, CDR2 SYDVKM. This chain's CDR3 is CASSFSAYEQYF.

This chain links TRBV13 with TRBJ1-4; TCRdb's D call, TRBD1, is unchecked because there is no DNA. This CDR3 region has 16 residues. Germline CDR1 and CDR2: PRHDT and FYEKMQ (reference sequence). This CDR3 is CASSSRRTGEEEKLFF. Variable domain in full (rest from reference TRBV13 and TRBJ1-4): AAGVIQSPRHLIKEKRETATLKCYPIPRHDTVYWYQQGPGQDPQFLISFYEKMQSDKGSIPDRFSAQQFSDYHSELNMSSLELGDSALYFCASSSRRTGEEEKLFFGSGTQLSVL.

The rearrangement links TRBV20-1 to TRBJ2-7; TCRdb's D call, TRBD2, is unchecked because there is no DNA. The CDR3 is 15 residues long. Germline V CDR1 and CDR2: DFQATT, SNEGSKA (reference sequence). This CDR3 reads CSAREVADYSYEQYF.

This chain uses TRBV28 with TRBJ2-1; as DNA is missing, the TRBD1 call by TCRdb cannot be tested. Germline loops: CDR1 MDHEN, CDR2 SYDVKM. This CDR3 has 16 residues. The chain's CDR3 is CASSLSDGRGASEQFF.

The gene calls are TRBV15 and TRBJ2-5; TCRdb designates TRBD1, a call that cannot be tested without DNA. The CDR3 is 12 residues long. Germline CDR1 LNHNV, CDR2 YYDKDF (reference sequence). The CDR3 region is CATTAREETQYF.

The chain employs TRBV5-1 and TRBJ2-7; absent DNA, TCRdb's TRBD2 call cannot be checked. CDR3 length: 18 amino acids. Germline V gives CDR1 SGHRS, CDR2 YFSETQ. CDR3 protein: CASSGGLAGGPDSYEQYF. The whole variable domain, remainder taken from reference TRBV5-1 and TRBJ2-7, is KAGVTQTPRYLIKTRGQQVTLSCSPISGHRSVSWYQQTPGQGLQFLFEYFSETQRNKGNFPGRFSGRQFSNSRSEMNVSTLELGDSALYLCASSGGLAGGPDSYEQYFGPGTRLTVT.

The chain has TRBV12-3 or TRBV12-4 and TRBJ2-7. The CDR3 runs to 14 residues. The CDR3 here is CASSLGQLRYEQYF.

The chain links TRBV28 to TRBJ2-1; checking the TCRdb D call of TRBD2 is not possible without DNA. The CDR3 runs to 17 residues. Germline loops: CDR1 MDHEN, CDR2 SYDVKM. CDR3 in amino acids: CASSMTSGGSSYNEQFF. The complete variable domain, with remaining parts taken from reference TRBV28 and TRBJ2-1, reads DVKVTQSSRYLVKRTGEKVFLECVQDMDHENMFWYRQDPGLGLRLIYFSYDVKMKEKGDIPEGYSVSREKKERFSLILESASTNQTSMYLCASSMTSGGSSYNEQFFGPGTRLTVL.

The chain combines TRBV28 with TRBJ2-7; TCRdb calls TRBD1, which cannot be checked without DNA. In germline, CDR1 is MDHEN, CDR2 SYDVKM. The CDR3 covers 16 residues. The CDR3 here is CASFDPMGQDSYEQYF. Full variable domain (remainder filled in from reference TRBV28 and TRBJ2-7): DVKVTQSSRYLVKRTGEKVFLECVQDMDHENMFWYRQDPGLGLRLIYFSYDVKMKEKGDIPEGYSVSREKKERFSLILESASTNQTSMYLCASFDPMGQDSYEQYFGPGTRLTVT.

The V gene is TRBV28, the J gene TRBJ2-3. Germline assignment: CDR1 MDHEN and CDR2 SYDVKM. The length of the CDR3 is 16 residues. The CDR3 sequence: CASSLVTSNVADKQYF.

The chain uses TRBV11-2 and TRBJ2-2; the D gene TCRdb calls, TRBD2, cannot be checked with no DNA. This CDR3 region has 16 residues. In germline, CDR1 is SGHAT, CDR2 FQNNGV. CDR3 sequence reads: CASSFGLGEYTGELFF.

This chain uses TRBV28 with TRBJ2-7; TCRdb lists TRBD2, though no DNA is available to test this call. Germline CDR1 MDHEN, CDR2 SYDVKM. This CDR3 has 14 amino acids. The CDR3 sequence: CASSFAGRTYEQYF. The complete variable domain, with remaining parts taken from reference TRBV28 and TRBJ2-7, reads DVKVTQSSRYLVKRTGEKVFLECVQDMDHENMFWYRQDPGLGLRLIYFSYDVKMKEKGDIPEGYSVSREKKERFSLILESASTNQTSMYLCASSFAGRTYEQYFGPGTRLTVT.

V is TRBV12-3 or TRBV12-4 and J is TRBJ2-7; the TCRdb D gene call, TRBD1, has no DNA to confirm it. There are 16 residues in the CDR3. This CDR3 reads CASSLRGQGNPYEQYF.

This CDR3 reads CASSSGGLAGGPNEQFF. V is TRBV6-5 and J is TRBJ2-1; TCRdb names TRBD2, which stays unverified in the absence of DNA. The CDR3 spans 17 residues. Germline-derived CDR1 and CDR2 are MNHEY and SVGAGI.